This is a list of T cell receptor beta chains from one sample in a study of blood T cell repertoires in COVID-19. Clones were read by immunoSEQ multiplex PCR, and TCRdb kept only the in-frame ones, dropping some. Among about 83,000 clones listed, approximately 85% were seen once. Sequenced sample: peripheral blood. These receptors originate from a man aged 50 to 59 with active COVID-19. Each CDR3 is given without its conserved first and last residue. Fields, in order: J gene, V gene, CDR3 protein.

J: TRBJ2-3
V: TRBV28
CDR3: ASSRPGQGPDTQY

J: TRBJ2-1
V: TRBV7-9
CDR3: ASSLSQNEQF

J: TRBJ2-5
V: TRBV7-9
CDR3: ASSSSRDSSGRTQY

J: TRBJ2-7
V: TRBV5-1
CDR3: ASSPGASRANEQY

J: TRBJ2-1
V: TRBV9
CDR3: ASSMGLASYNEQF

J: TRBJ1-1
V: TRBV4-3
CDR3: ASSQDLRGRRTEAF

J: TRBJ2-2
V: TRBV7-2
CDR3: ASSLIAGADTGELF

J: TRBJ2-1
V: TRBV18
CDR3: ASSPSSGSSYNEQF

J: TRBJ2-5
V: TRBV6-5
CDR3: ASRGNRVETQY

J: TRBJ2-7
V: TRBV19
CDR3: ASSISGTGGNYEQY

J: TRBJ2-5
V: TRBV7-9
CDR3: ASSAWLGEIGETQY

J: TRBJ2-7
V: TRBV7-2
CDR3: ASSWGSGRTYEQY

J: TRBJ1-3
V: TRBV7-8
CDR3: ASSRGQIISGNTIY

J: TRBJ2-7
V: TRBV5-8
CDR3: ASSLDTGSSYEQY

J: TRBJ1-2
V: TRBV2
CDR3: ASSESPVLGYT

J: TRBJ2-7
V: TRBV28
CDR3: ASSLFSGRGSYEQY